This T cell receptor (beta chain) derives from a study of blood T cells in healthy people across ages. Study-wide points: With unsorted PBMCs, a conclusive comparison of naive versus antigen-experienced cells was not possible.

This clonotype was seen a handful of times. The antigen remains undetermined. With a J-beta primer mix and a sample-barcoded 5' primer, a second PCR ran roughly 7 to 11 cycles. TCRdb used MiXCR to reprocess the 5' RACE reads, holding one entry per CDR3 protein. The sample lists roughly 2 million distinct CDR3 sequences, around 50% occurring once. Germline lookup yields CDR1 SGHTA and CDR2 FQGTGA. With 5 bases clipped from V and 15 bases from J, the junction kept 13 bases outside the gene matches. This CDR3 spans 13 amino acids. V and J are TRBV7-3 and TRBJ2-1; 7 bases are a match to TRBD1. The sample consisted of blood. The source of this sequence is a woman between 40 and 55 years old in good health. This chain's CDR3 is CASSHGQDPSMFF. CDR3 bases: TGTGCCAGCAGCCACGGACAGGACCCGTCAATGTTCTTC.